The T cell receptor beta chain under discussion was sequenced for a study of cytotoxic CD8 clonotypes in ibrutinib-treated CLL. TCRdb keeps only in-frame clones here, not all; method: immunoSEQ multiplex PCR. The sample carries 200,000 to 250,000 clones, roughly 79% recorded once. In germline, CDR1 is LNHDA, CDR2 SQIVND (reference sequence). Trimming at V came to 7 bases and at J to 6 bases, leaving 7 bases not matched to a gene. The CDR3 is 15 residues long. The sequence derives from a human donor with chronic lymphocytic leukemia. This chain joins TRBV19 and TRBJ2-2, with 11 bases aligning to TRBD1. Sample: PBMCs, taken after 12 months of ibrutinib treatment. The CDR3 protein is CASNPGTGGSGELFF. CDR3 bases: TGTGCCAGTAATCCCGGGACAGGGGGTTCCGGGGAGCTGTTTTTT.